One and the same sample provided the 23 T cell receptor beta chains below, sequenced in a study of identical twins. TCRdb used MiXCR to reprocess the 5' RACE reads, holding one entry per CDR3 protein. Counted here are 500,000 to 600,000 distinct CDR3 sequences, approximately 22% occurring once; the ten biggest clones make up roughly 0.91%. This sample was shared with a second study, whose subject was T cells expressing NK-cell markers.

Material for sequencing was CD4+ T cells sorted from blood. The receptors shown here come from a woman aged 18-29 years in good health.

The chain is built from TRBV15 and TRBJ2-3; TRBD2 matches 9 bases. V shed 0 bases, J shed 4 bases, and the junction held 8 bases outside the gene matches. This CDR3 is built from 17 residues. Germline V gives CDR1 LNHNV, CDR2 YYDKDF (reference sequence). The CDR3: CATSRDMAGGPADTQYF. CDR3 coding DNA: TGTGCCACCAGCAGAGACATGGCGGGAGGGCCAGCAGATACGCAGTATTTT. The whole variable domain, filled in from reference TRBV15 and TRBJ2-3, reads DAMVIQNPRYQVTQFGKPVTLSCSQTLNHNVMYWYQQKSSQAPKLLFHYYDKDFNNEADTPDNFQSRRPNTSFCFLDIRSPGLGDTAMYLCATSRDMAGGPADTQYFGPGTRLTVL.

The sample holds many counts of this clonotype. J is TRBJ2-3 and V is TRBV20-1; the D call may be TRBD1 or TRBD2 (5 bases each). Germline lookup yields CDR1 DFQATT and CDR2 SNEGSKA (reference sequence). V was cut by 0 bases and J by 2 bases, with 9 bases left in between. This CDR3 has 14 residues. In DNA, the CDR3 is TGCAGTGCTAGAGATCGGGGCATCACAGATACGCAGTATTTT. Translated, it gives CSARDRGITDTQYF.

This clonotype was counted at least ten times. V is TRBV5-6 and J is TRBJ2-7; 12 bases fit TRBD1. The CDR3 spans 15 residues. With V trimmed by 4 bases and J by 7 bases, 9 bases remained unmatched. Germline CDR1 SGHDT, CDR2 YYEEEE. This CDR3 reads CASSRRGQGAREQYF. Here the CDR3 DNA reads TGTGCCAGCAGCAGGAGGGGACAGGGGGCGCGGGAGCAGTACTTC.

This CDR3 is CASSRQGALAYNEQFF. CDR3 DNA: TGTGCCAGCTCACGACAGGGGGCTCTGGCCTACAATGAGCAGTTCTTC. The chain couples TRBV18 to TRBJ2-1, with 10 positions matching TRBD1. V gave up 4 bases and J gave up 2 bases; unmatched junction bases: 5. Looked up from germline, CDR1 is KGHSH and CDR2 is LQKENI. This CDR3 region has 16 residues.

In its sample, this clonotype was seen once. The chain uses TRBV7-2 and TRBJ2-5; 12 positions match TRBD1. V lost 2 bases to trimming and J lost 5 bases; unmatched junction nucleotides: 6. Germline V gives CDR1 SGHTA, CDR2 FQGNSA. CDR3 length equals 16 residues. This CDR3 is CASSLTSGQGAETQYF. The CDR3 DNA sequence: TGTGCCAGCAGCTTAACCTCGGGACAGGGGGCGGAGACCCAGTACTTC. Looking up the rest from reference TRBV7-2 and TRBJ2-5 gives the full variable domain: GAGVSQSPSNKVTEKGKDVELRCDPISGHTALYWYRQSLGQGLEFLIYFQGNSAPDKSGLPSDRFSAERTGGSVSTLTIQRTQQEDSAVYLCASSLTSGQGAETQYFGPGTRLLVL.

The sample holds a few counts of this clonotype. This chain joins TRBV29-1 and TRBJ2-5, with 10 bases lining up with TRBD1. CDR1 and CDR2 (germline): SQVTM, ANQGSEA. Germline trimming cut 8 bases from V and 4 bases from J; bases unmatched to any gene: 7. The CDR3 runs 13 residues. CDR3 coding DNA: TGCAGCCTGCGGGACAGGGGCCCAGAGACCCAGTACTTC. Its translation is CSLRDRGPETQYF. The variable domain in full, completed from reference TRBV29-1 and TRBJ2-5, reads SAVISQKPSRDICQRGTSLTIQCQVDSQVTMMFWYRQQPGQSLTLIATANQGSEATYESGFVIDKFPISRPNLTFSTLTVSNMSPEDSSIYLCSLRDRGPETQYFGPGTRLLVL.

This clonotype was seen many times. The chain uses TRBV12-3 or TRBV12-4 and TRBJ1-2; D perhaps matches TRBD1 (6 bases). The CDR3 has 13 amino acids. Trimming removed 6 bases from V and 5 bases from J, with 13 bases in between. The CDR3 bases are TGTGCCAGCAGCCTAGACAGGAGATATGGCTACACCTTC. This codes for CASSLDRRYGYTF.

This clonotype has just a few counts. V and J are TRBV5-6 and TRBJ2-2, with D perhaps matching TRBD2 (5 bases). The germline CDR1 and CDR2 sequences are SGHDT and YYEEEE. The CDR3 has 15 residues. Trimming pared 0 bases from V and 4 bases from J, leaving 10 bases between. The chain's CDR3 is CASSLVPGSTGELFF. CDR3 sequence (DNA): TGTGCCAGCAGCTTGGTACCGGGGAGCACCGGGGAGCTGTTTTTT. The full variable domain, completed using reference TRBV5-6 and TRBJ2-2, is DAGVTQSPTHLIKTRGQQVTLRCSPKSGHDTVSWYQQALGQGPQFIFQYYEEEERQRGNFPDRFSGHQFPNYSSELNVNALLLGDSALYLCASSLVPGSTGELFFGEGSRLTVL.

The CDR3 DNA follows: TGTGCCACCAGGGTGGACAGGGGGCAAGAGACCCAGTACTTC. It is translated as CATRVDRGQETQYF. V gene TRBV3-1 combines with J gene TRBJ2-5, with TRBD1 matching over 10 bases. The V and J ends lost 10 bases and 2 bases, in that order; junction bases with no gene match: 7. CDR1 and CDR2 from the germline V gene are LGHDT and YNNKEL (reference sequence). This CDR3 has 14 residues.

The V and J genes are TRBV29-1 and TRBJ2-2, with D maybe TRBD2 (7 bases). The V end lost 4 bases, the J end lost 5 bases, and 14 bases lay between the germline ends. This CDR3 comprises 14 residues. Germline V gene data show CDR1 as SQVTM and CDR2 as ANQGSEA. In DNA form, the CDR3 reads TGCAGCGTTGCTTGGGGGGGCCGAACCGGGGAGCTGTTTTTT. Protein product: CSVAWGGRTGELFF.

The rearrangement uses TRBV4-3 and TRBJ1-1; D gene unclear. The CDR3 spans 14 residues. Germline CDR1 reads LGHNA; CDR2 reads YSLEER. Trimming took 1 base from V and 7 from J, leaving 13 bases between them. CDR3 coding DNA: TGCGCCAGCAGCCAAGCTGGACGGTTGGATGAAGCTTTCTTT. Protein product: CASSQAGRLDEAFF.

CDR3 protein: CSADRGGRTGELFF. CDR3 DNA: TGCAGTGCTGATCGGGGGGGCCGAACCGGGGAGCTGTTTTTT. V is TRBV20-1 and J is TRBJ2-2; TRBD2 matches 8 bases. Per germline, CDR1 DFQATT and CDR2 SNEGSKA (reference sequence). The CDR3 length is 14 residues. With 5 bases clipped from V and 5 bases from J, the junction kept 7 bases outside the gene matches.

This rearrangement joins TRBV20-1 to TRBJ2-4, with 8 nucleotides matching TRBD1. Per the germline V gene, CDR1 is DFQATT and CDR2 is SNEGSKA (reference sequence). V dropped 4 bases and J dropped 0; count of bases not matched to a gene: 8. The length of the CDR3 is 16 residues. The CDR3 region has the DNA TGCAGTGCTAACCCCCCCGGGACAGGAGCCAAAAACATTCAGTACTTC. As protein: CSANPPGTGAKNIQYF.

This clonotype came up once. CDR3 residues: CASSRGTDTGELFF. The CDR3 DNA reads TGTGCCAGCAGTAGGGGGACAGACACCGGGGAGCTGTTTTTT. This rearrangement joins TRBV6-1 to TRBJ2-2, with 7 bases matching TRBD1. The CDR3 is 14 amino acids. V was pared by 5 bases and J by 3 bases, with 3 bases of the junction left unmatched. Germline values: CDR1 MNHNS, CDR2 SASEGT.

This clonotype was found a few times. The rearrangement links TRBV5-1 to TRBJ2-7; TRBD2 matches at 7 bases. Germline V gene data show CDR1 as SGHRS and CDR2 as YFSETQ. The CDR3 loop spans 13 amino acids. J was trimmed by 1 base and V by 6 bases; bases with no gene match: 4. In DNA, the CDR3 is TGCGCCAGCATGGGAGCGGGATCCTACGAGCAGTACTTC. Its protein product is CASMGAGSYEQYF.

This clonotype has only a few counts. CDR3 DNA sequence: TGCAGTGCCGACGACAGGGATAGCAATCAGCCCCAGCATTTT. Its translation is CSADDRDSNQPQHF. The rearrangement links TRBV20-1 to TRBJ1-5, with 7 bases fitting TRBD1. This CDR3 has 14 amino acids. CDR1 is DFQATT, CDR2 SNEGSKA, per germline (reference sequence). The ends lost 6 bases at V and 0 bases at J; junction bases unmatched: 5.

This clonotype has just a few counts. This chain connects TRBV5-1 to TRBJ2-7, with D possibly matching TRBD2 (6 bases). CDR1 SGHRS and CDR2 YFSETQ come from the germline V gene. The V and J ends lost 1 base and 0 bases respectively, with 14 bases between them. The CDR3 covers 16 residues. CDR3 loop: CASSLRAGLTSYEQYF. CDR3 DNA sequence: TGCGCCAGCAGCTTGCGAGCGGGCCTTACCTCCTACGAGCAGTACTTC.

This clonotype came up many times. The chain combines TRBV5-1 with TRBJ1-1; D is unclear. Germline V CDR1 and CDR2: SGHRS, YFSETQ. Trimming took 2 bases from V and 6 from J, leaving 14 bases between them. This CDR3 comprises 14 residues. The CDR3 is CASSFYSTLAEAFF. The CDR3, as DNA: TGCGCCAGCAGCTTCTACAGCACTCTAGCTGAAGCTTTCTTT.

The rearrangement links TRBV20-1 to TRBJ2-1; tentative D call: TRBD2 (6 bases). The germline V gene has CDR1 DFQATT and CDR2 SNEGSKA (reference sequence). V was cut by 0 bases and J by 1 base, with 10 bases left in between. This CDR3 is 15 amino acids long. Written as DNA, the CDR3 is TGCAGTGCTAGAGAATCGCGGGGATCCTACAATGAGCAGTTCTTC. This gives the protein CSARESRGSYNEQFF.

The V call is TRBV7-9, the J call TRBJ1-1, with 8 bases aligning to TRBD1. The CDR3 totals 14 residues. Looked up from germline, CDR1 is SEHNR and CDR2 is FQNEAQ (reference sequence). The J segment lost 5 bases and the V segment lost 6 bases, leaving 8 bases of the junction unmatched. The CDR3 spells CASSYAGGRTEAFF. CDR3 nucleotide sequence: TGTGCCAGCAGTTACGCAGGGGGCCGGACTGAAGCTTTCTTT.

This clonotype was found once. The CDR3 region has the DNA TGTGCCAGCAGCTTGATTGGGGGGGCGTCCACCTACGAGCAGTACTTC. This codes for CASSLIGGASTYEQYF. J is TRBJ2-7 and V is TRBV5-6, with D perhaps TRBD2 (7 bases). This CDR3 spans 16 amino acids. Germline V gives CDR1 SGHDT, CDR2 YYEEEE. V lost 1 base to trimming and J lost 2 bases, with 16 bases between them.

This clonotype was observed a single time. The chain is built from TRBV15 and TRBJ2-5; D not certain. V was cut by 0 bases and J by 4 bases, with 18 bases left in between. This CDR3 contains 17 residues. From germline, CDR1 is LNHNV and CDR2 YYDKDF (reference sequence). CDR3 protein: CATSRDLLTAIRETQYF. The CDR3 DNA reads TGTGCCACCAGCAGAGATCTTTTAACAGCGATCCGAGAGACCCAGTACTTC.

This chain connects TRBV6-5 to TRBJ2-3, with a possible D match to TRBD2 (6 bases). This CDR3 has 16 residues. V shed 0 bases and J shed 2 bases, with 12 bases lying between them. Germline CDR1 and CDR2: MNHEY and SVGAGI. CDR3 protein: CASSYSGLAVTDTQYF. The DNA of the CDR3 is TGTGCCAGCAGTTACTCGGGGTTAGCGGTCACAGATACGCAGTATTTT.